This TCR beta chain derives from a study of blood T cells in healthy people across ages. Whole-study results and caveats: Expanded clonotype changes were possibly confounded by unknown donor CMV status.

The second PCR ran roughly 6 to 11 cycles with a sample-barcoded 5' primer and J-beta primers. From the 5' RACE reads, TCRdb called clonotypes with MiXCR, one entry per CDR3 protein. Of approximately 810,000 distinct CDR3 sequences listed, around 26% are singletons. Per individual sample, total RNA of at least 5.5 micrograms was extracted. The V and J ends lost 3 bases and 2 bases, in that order; junction bases with no gene match: 5. CDR1 is LGHNA and CDR2 is YNFKEQ in the germline V gene. The CDR3 consists of 15 residues. This clonotype showed up many times. The target antigen is unknown. This sequence was found in a woman of 80 years or more in good health. The chain has TRBV4-2 and TRBJ2-5; 8 positions match TRBD1. Sequenced: blood. The CDR3 DNA follows: TGTGCCAGCAGCCAGACCGGGACAGGACAAGAGACCCAGTACTTC. Protein sequence: CASSQTGTGQETQYF.